The clone carrying this TCR beta chain has only a few counts. From germline, CDR1 is SGHVS and CDR2 FNYEAQ. This CDR3 comprises 15 residues. Deletions cut 10 bases from V and 1 base from J, with 19 bases between. TCRdb keeps only in-frame clones here, not all; method: immunoSEQ multiplex PCR. The data hold under 200,000 clones, with approximately 82% observed a single time. These data are taken from a study of blood T cell repertoires in COVID-19. This sequence was found in a woman aged 55-69 years with acute COVID-19. This chain uses TRBV7-6 with TRBJ1-2; a possible D gene is TRBD1 (6 bases). The sample taken for sequencing was PBMCs or T cells enriched from blood (not recorded which). The CDR3 DNA sequence: TGTGCCATTTGGGGCAGGGGATCCTTTAACTATGGCTACACCTTC. Its protein is CAIWGRGSFNYGYTF.